The 7 T cell receptor beta chains listed next were all sequenced from one sample in a study of early T cells in non-severe SARS-CoV-2 infection. TCRdb re-called the 5' RACE reads with MiXCR, one entry per CDR3 protein. Of under 35,000 distinct CDR3 sequences listed, approximately 6.3% were seen once; the top ten hold 2.7%. The sequenced sample consisted of whole blood. All receptors come from an adult who was a healthcare worker with PCR-confirmed SARS-CoV-2 infection or an uninfected control (not recorded which).

This clonotype was observed at least ten times. The chain employs TRBV12-3 or TRBV12-4 and TRBJ1-1; 9 bases align to TRBD1. Trimming cost V 7 bases and J 4 bases; bases outside gene matches: 7. CDR3 length: 14 amino acids. CDR3 loop: CASIPGQGFTEAFF. The CDR3 coding sequence is TGTGCCAGCATACCGGGACAGGGTTTCACTGAAGCTTTCTTT.

This sequence joins TRBV6-2 or TRBV6-3 and TRBJ2-7; D not certain. Germline V gene sequence: CDR1 MNHEY, CDR2 SVGEGT. The CDR3 is 11 amino acids. Deletions cut 5 bases from V and 6 bases from J, with 8 bases between. CDR3 DNA sequence: TGTGCCAGCAGTCACGGTAGCGAGCAGTACTTC. Its translation: CASSHGSEQYF.

This clonotype was detected many times. The DNA of the CDR3 is TGCGCCAGCAGCTTGGTTTTCGGGACTAGCGATTCTGAGCAGTTCTTC. It is translated as CASSLVFGTSDSEQFF. The chain uses TRBV5-1 and TRBJ2-1; 10 bases match TRBD2. CDR1 and CDR2 from the germline V gene are SGHRS and YFSETQ. The V segment lost 0 bases and the J segment 9 bases; nucleotides outside the gene matches: 9. CDR3 length: 16 residues.

This clonotype was seen repeatedly, ten times or more. The J gene is TRBJ1-5, the V gene TRBV10-2; D not certain. Trimming cost V 3 bases and J 0 bases, with 6 bases left between them. Per the germline V gene, CDR1 is WSHSY and CDR2 is SAAADI. The CDR3 is 14 residues long. CDR3 sequence: CASSDIHSNQPQHF. Here the CDR3 DNA reads TGCGCCAGCAGTGATATCCATAGCAATCAGCCCCAGCATTTT.

This clonotype was picked up many times. This sequence joins TRBV9 and TRBJ1-4; 7 nucleotides match TRBD1. CDR1 and CDR2 (germline): SGDLS, YYNGEE. J gave up 8 bases and V 3 bases, and 7 bases lay outside the gene matches. CDR3 length: 14 amino acids. As DNA, the CDR3 is TGTGCCAGCAGCGGGGTAGACAGGGAAGAAAAACTGTTTTTT. Its protein is CASSGVDREEKLFF.

This clonotype was detected many times. The chain carries TRBV28 and TRBJ1-2; no definite D call. This CDR3 comprises 15 residues. V lost 5 bases and J 2 bases, leaving 15 bases between the germline ends. Germline CDR1 reads MDHEN; CDR2 reads SYDVKM. The CDR3 loop reads CASSIPLRENYGYTF. In DNA, the CDR3 is TGTGCCAGCAGTATCCCCCTGAGGGAAAACTATGGCTACACCTTC.

This clonotype is medium-sized (0.01 to 0.1%) in the sample. The rearrangement uses TRBV6-5 and TRBJ2-7; D call uncertain. CDR3 length: 15 residues. CDR1 and CDR2 from the germline V gene are MNHEY and SVGAGI. Trimming left V 2 bases short and J 3 bases short, with 14 bases between. CDR3 coding DNA: TGTGCCAGCAGTTACGCAATCGGACCGAGCTACGAGCAGTACTTC. Its translation: CASSYAIGPSYEQYF.